This entry lists 3 T cell receptor beta chains sequenced from one sample in a study of blood T cell repertoires in COVID-19 (dated by TCRdb to about 2020). The library was built by means of the immunoSEQ multiplex PCR assay. The source is immuneACCESS, and TCRdb retained only in-frame sequences with V and J called. Part of the clones is not carried over; for the studies checked, unresolved V genes explain less than half of this, and the remainder is unexplained. For this sample there are 87,000 or so clones; around 85% appear just once. Of the sample, 2.5% to 3.5% falls within the top ten clones. Material for sequencing was peripheral blood. These TCRs come from a woman at least 80 years old with COVID-19, enrolled during active disease.

J is TRBJ1-2 and V is TRBV15, with 8 bases matching TRBD1. The germline V gene encodes CDR1 LNHNV and CDR2 YYDKDF (reference sequence). With 5 bases clipped from V and 6 bases from J, the junction kept 11 bases outside the gene matches. The CDR3 is made up of 15 amino acids. The DNA for the CDR3 is TGTGCCACCAGCGATGGGACAGGCGGCGTGGATGGCTACACCTTC. It yields the protein CATSDGTGGVDGYTF.

The chain joins TRBV7-2 to TRBJ2-7; no reliable D call. The V end lost 1 base, the J end lost 5 bases, and 9 bases lay between the germline ends. Germline V CDR1 and CDR2: SGHTA, FQGNSA. This CDR3 contains 13 residues. The CDR3 loop is CASSLDSLNEQYF. The DNA for the CDR3 is TGTGCCAGCAGCTTAGACTCCCTAAACGAGCAGTACTTC.

The chain joins TRBV5-4 to TRBJ2-2, with 8 bases aligning to TRBD2. V shed 0 bases and J 1 base; nucleotides not matched to a gene: 2. The CDR3 sequence is 16 residues long. CDR1 SGHNT and CDR2 YYREEE come from the germline V gene (reference sequence). CDR3 sequence reads: CASSLGLAGNTGELFF. The CDR3 DNA follows: TGTGCCAGCAGCTTGGGGCTAGCGGGGAACACCGGGGAGCTGTTTTTT.